These 9 T cell receptor beta chains originate from one sample sequenced in a study of blood T cells in healthy people across ages. A second PCR, run for roughly 7 to 12 cycles, used a sample-barcoded 5' primer plus a J-beta primer mix. TCRdb processed the 5' RACE reads anew with MiXCR; each CDR3 protein has one entry. The sample consists of more than 1,000,000 distinct CDR3 sequences, 20% to 25% of them appearing once. A further study also used this sample, focusing on T cells of mothers and their children.

Sequencing input: blood. Receptors were obtained from a girl aged 2 to 9 in good health.

This chain links TRBV29-1 with TRBJ2-7, with 7 nucleotides matching TRBD1. The germline gives CDR1 SQVTM, CDR2 ANQGSEA. CDR3 length: 15 amino acids. Trimming removed 0 bases from V and 3 bases from J; junction bases left unmatched: 8. Here the CDR3 reads CSVEDPGTGVYEQYF. The CDR3 DNA follows: TGCAGCGTTGAAGATCCCGGTACAGGGGTCTACGAGCAGTACTTC.

The chain's CDR3 is CAITGVTGELFF. The CDR3 DNA follows: TGCGCCATCACAGGGGTCACCGGGGAGCTGTTTTTT. The genes are TRBV5-1 and TRBJ2-2, with TRBD1 identical over 7 bases. This CDR3 contains 12 residues. The V gene's germline CDR1 is SGHRS and CDR2 YFSETQ. The V gene end was trimmed by 9 bases and the J gene end by 4 bases; junction bases not matched to a gene: 3.

The CDR3 sequence is CASSFREGYYEQYF. CDR3 nucleotide sequence: TGCGCCAGCAGCTTCCGGGAGGGGTACTACGAGCAGTACTTC. The V gene is TRBV5-1, the J gene TRBJ2-5, with TRBD2 matching 8 bases. The J call may be in error: the DNA end matches TRBJ2-7 better. The CDR3 has 14 residues. Germline V gene data show CDR1 as SGHRS and CDR2 as YFSETQ.

The sample holds one count of this clonotype. The CDR3 here is CASTDHHSGANVLTF. The CDR3 DNA reads TGTGCCAGCACCGATCATCACTCTGGGGCCAACGTCCTGACTTTC. The rearrangement uses TRBV12-3 or TRBV12-4 and TRBJ2-6; D is unresolved. The CDR3 contains 15 residues. V was shortened by 7 bases and J by 0 bases, with 10 bases between the two germline ends.

This clonotype was observed many times. The chain couples TRBV7-3 to TRBJ2-5; 11 nucleotides line up with TRBD2. The CDR3 is made up of 15 amino acids. The germline CDR1 and CDR2 sequences are SGHTA and FQGTGA. The J segment lost 5 bases and the V segment lost 4 bases, leaving 6 bases of the junction unmatched. This CDR3 is CASSSLSGGAETQYF. The CDR3 nucleotides read TGTGCCAGCAGCTCCCTTAGCGGGGGGGCGGAGACCCAGTACTTC.

V is TRBV29-1 and J is TRBJ2-7; 7 nucleotides align to TRBD1. The J segment lost 6 bases and the V segment lost 4 bases, leaving 9 bases of the junction unmatched. CDR3 size: 13 residues. From germline, CDR1 is SQVTM and CDR2 ANQGSEA. CDR3 sequence: CSVVVRQGFEQYF. The CDR3 coding sequence is TGCAGCGTTGTTGTGCGACAGGGCTTCGAGCAGTACTTC.

This clonotype was detected only a few times. This chain links TRBV29-1 with TRBJ2-2, with 7 bases that match TRBD2. Trimming removed 8 bases from V and 7 bases from J; junction bases left unmatched: 4. Germline loops: CDR1 SQVTM, CDR2 ANQGSEA. The CDR3 runs to 11 residues. CDR3 coding DNA: TGCAGCTGCGGGGAGGGCGGGGAGCTGTTTTTT. This translates into CSCGEGGELFF.

Only a few counts were recorded for this clonotype. The chain has TRBV9 and TRBJ1-2; D gene uncertain. There are 15 residues in the CDR3. In germline, CDR1 is SGDLS, CDR2 YYNGEE. Trimming removed 0 bases at V and 0 bases at J, with 9 bases between. CDR3 loop: CASSVAVSTNYGYTF. As DNA, the CDR3 is TGTGCCAGCAGCGTAGCAGTCAGTACTAACTATGGCTACACCTTC.

This clonotype turned up a few times. This chain connects TRBV10-3 to TRBJ2-6; D is unclear. This CDR3 has 17 residues. Germline V gives CDR1 ENHRY, CDR2 SYGVKD. V was trimmed by 4 bases and J by 0 bases, leaving 13 bases between them. DNA for the CDR3: TGTGCCATCAGTGCTAGGTTGTTGTACTCTGGGGCCAACGTCCTGACTTTC. It encodes CAISARLLYSGANVLTF.